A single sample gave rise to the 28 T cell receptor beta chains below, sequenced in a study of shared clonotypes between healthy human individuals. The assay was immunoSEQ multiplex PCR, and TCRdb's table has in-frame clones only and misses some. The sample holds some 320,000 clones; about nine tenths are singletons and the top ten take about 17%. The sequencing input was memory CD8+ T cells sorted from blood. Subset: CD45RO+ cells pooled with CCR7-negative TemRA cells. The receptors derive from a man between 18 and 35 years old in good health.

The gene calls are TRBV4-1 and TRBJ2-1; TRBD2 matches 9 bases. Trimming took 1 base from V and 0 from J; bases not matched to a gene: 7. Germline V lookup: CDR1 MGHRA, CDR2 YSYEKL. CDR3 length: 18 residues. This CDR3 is CASSQVRAGGSSYNEQFF. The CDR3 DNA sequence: TGCGCCAGCAGCCAAGTGCGGGCGGGAGGGAGCTCCTACAATGAGCAGTTCTTC.

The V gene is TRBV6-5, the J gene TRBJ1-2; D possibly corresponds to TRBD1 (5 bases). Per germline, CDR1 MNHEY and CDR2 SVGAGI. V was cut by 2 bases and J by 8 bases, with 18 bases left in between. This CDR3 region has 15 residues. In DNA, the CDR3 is TGTGCCAGCAGTTACCGGGCAGGGATCGGGGTCGGCTACACCTTC. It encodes CASSYRAGIGVGYTF.

DNA of the CDR3: TGCAGCGTTGTAACGGTGAACACCGGGGAGCTGTTTTTT. It is translated as CSVVTVNTGELFF. V usage is TRBV29-1 and J usage is TRBJ2-2; the D is unclear. This CDR3 is 13 amino acids long. Germline assignment: CDR1 SQVTM and CDR2 ANQGSEA. Trimming took 4 bases from V and 1 from J, leaving 7 bases between them.

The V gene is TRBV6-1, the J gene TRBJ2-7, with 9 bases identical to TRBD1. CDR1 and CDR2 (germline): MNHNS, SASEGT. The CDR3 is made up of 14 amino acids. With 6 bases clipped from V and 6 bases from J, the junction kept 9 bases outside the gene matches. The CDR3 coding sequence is TGTGCCAGCAGCCAGGGACAGGGAGCGGGCGAGCAGTACTTC. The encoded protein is CASSQGQGAGEQYF.

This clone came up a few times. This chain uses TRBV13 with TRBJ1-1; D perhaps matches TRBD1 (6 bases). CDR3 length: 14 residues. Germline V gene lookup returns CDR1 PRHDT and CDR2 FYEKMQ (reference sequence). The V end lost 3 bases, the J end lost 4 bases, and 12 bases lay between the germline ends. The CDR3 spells CASSLEGGPTEAFF. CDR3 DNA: TGTGCCAGCAGCTTGGAGGGGGGTCCCACTGAAGCTTTCTTT.

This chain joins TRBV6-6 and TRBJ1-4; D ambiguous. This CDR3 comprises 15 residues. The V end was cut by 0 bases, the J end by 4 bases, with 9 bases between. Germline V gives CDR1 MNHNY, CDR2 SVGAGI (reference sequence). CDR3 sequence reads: CASSYSPGDNEKLFF. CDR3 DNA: TGTGCCAGCAGTTACTCGCCGGGAGATAATGAAAAACTGTTTTTT.

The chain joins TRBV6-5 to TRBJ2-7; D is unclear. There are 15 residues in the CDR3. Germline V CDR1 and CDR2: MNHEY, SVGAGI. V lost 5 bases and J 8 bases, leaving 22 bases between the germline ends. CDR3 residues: CASSANSAVTEKQYF. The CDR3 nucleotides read TGTGCCAGCAGTGCCAACAGCGCGGTTACGGAAAAGCAGTACTTC.

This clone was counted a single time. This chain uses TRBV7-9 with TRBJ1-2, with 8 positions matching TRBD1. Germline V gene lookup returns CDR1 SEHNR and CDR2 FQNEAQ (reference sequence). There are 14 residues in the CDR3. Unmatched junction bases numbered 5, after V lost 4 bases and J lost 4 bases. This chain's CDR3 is CASSSGTGFYGYTF. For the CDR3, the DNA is TGTGCCAGCAGCTCCGGGACAGGATTCTATGGCTACACCTTC.

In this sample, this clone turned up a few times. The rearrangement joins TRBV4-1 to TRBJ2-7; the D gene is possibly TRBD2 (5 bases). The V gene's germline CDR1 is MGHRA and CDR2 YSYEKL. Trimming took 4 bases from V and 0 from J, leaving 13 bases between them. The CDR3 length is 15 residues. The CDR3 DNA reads TGCGCCAGCAGCCCCTTGGGGAGTTCCTCCTACGAGCAGTACTTC. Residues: CASSPLGSSSYEQYF.

CDR3 coding DNA: TGCGCCAGCAGCCCGGACAGGGTATTCCCCTCGTTCTACGAGCAGTACTTC. Encoded protein: CASSPDRVFPSFYEQYF. The genes are TRBV4-1 and TRBJ2-7; 8 bases fit TRBD1. After removal of 4 bases from V and 3 bases from J, the junction contained 14 bases not matched to a gene. This CDR3 spans 17 amino acids. The germline V gene has CDR1 MGHRA and CDR2 YSYEKL.

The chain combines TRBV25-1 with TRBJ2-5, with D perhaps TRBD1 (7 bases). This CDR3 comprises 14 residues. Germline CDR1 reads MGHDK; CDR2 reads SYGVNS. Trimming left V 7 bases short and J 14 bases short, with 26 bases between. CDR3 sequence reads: CASTEGQGGRNLYF. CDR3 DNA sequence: TGTGCCAGCACTGAGGGGCAGGGGGGAAGGAACCTCTACTTC.

CDR3 DNA: TGTGCCAGCAGCGTAGGCGAAAGAGGGGAGATACCTGGCGCAAACATTCAGTACTTC. Translated: CASSVGERGEIPGANIQYF. The chain joins TRBV9 to TRBJ2-4, with D perhaps being TRBD1 or TRBD2 (5 bases each). Per germline, CDR1 SGDLS and CDR2 YYNGEE. Trimming pared 0 bases from V and 6 bases from J, leaving 25 bases between. The length of the CDR3 is 19 residues.

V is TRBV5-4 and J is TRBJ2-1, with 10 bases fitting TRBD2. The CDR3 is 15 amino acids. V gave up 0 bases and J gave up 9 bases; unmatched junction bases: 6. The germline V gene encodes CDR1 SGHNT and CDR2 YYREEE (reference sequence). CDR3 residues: CASSLDTSGVGEQFF. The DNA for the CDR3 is TGTGCCAGCAGCTTGGATACTAGCGGGGTAGGTGAGCAGTTCTTC.

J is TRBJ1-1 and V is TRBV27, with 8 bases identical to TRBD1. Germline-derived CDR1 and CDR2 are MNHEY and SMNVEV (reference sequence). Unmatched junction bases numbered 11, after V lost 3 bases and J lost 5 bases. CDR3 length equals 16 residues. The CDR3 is CASSFLATTGGTEAFF. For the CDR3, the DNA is TGTGCCAGCAGTTTTCTCGCAACTACAGGGGGAACTGAAGCTTTCTTT.

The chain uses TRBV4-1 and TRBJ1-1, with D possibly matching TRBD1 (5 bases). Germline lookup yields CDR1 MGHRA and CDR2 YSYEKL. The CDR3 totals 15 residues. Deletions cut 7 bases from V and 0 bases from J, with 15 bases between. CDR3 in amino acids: CASTYSDRLNTEAFF. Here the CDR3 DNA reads TGCGCCAGCACCTACAGCGACAGATTGAACACTGAAGCTTTCTTT.

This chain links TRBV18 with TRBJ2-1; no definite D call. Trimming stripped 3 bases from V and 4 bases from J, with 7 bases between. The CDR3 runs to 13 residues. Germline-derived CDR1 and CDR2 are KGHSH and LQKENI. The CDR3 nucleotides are TGTGCCAGCTCACCGACCCCTTACAATGAGCAGTTCTTC. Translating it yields CASSPTPYNEQFF.

The CDR3: CASSFLGQGAMDEQYF. The CDR3 nucleotides are TGCGCCAGCAGCTTCCTGGGACAGGGGGCTATGGACGAGCAGTACTTC. The genes are TRBV5-1 and TRBJ2-7, with TRBD1 identical over 12 bases. Looked up from germline, CDR1 is SGHRS and CDR2 is YFSETQ. The length of the CDR3 is 16 residues. V lost 2 bases to trimming and J lost 5 bases; unmatched junction nucleotides: 8.

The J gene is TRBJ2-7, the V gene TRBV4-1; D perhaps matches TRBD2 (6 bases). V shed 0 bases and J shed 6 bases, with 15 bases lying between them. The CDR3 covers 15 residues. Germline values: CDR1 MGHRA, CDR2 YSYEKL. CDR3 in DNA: TGCGCCAGCAGCCAAGATTTGCTAGCGCCGGTCGAGCAGTACTTC. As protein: CASSQDLLAPVEQYF.

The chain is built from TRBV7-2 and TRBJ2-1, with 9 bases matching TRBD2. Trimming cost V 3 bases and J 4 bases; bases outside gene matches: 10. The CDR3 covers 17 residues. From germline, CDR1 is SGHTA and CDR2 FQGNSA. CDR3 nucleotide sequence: TGTGCCAGCAGCTTTATAGCGGGAGTCCCTGGTTACAATGAGCAGTTCTTC. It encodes CASSFIAGVPGYNEQFF.

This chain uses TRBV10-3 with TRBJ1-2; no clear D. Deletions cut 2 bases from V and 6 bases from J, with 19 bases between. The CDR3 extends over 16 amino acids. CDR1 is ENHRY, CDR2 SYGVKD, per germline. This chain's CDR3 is CAISEPNTADRNGYTF. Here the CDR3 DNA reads TGTGCCATCAGTGAGCCGAACACGGCAGATCGGAATGGCTACACCTTC.

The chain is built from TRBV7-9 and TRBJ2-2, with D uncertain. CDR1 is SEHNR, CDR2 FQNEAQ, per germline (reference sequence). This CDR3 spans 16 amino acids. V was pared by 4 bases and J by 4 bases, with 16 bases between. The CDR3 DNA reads TGTGCCAGCAGCTATTACGAGAGCTCCGGCACCGGGGAGCTGTTTTTT. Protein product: CASSYYESSGTGELFF.

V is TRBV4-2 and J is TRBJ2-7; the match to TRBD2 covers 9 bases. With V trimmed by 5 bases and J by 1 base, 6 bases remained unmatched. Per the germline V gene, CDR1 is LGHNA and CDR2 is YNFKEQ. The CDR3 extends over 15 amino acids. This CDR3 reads CASSDGLAYSYEQYF. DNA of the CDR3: TGTGCCAGCAGCGATGGACTAGCGTATTCCTACGAGCAGTACTTC.

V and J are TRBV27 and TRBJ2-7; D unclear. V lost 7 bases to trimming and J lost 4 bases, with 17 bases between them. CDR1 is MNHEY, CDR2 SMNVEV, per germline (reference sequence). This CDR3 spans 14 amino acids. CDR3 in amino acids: CASKSESGSYEQYF. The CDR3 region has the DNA TGTGCCAGCAAATCGGAATCCGGGTCGTACGAGCAGTACTTC.

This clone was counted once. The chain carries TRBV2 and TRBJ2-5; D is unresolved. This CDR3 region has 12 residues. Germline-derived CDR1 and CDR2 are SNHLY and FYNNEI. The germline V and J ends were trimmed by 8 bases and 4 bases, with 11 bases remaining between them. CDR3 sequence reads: CASLLAPETQYF. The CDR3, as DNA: TGTGCCAGCCTCCTGGCCCCAGAGACCCAGTACTTC.

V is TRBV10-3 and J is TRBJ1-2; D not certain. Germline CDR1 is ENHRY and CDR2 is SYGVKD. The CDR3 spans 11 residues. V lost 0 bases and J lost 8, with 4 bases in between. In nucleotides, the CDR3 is TGTGCCATCAGTGAGTCGAAGGGCTACACCTTC. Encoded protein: CAISESKGYTF.

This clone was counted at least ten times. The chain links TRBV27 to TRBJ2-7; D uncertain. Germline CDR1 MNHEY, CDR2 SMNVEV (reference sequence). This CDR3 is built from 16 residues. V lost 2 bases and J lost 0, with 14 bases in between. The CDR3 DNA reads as TGTGCCAGCAGTTTAAGCCCCGAAAGGAGCTCCTACGAGCAGTACTTC. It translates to CASSLSPERSSYEQYF.

The CDR3 loop reads CASSPGQDTEAFF. Here the CDR3 DNA reads TGTGCCAGCTCACCAGGACAAGACACTGAAGCTTTCTTT. The gene calls are TRBV18 and TRBJ1-1; D is possibly TRBD1 (5 bases). Germline V gene sequence: CDR1 KGHSH, CDR2 LQKENI. This CDR3 comprises 13 residues. Trimming stripped 2 bases from V and 3 bases from J, with 7 bases between.

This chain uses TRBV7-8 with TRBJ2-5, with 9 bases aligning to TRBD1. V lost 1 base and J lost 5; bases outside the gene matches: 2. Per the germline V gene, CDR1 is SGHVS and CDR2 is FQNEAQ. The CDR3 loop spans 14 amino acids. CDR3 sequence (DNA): TGTGCCAGCAGCTTAGGCGGACAGGGGGAGACCCAGTACTTC. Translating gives CASSLGGQGETQYF. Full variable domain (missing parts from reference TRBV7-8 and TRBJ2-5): GAGVSQSPRYKVAKRGQDVALRCDPISGHVSLFWYQQALGQGPEFLTYFQNEAQLDKSGLPSDRFFAERPEGSVSTLKIQRTQQEDSAVYLCASSLGGQGETQYFGPGTRLLVL.